This TCR beta chain was captured in a study of spatial heterogeneity in lung cancer. Study in general: Sequences of the beta chain were consistently detected in greater numbers than alpha-chain sequences. Unique TCR and UMI combinations averaged more than ten appearances each in raw reads.

The ends were cut back, 7 bases at V and 1 base at J, with 7 bases in the middle. The CDR3 consists of 11 residues. Germline values: CDR1 SQVTM, CDR2 ANQGSEA. Study-wide findings and caveats: The study found that expanded intratumoral alpha and beta TCR counts tracked tumor mutation counts. Expanded TCR counts, ubiquitous and regional, correlated respectively with ubiquitous and regional nonsynonymous mutation counts.

Stated time point: sample taken at primary tumor resection. Whole RNA obtained from tumor, nontumor lung or frozen PBMC underwent sequencing without sorting. This clonotype has ten or more counts. Its antigen remains unidentified. MiXCR, applied by TCRdb to the 5' RACE reads, yields one record per CDR3 protein. The table records about 100,000 distinct CDR3 sequences, 4% to 4.5% of them present only once. Material: lung tumor tissue, obtained at surgery. The rearrangement links TRBV29-1 to TRBJ1-1; no clear D gene. The origin of this receptor is a male donor with early-stage non-small cell lung cancer. CDR3 sequence reads: CSGSRNTEAFF. DNA for the CDR3: TGCAGCGGCAGCCGGAACACTGAAGCTTTCTTT.